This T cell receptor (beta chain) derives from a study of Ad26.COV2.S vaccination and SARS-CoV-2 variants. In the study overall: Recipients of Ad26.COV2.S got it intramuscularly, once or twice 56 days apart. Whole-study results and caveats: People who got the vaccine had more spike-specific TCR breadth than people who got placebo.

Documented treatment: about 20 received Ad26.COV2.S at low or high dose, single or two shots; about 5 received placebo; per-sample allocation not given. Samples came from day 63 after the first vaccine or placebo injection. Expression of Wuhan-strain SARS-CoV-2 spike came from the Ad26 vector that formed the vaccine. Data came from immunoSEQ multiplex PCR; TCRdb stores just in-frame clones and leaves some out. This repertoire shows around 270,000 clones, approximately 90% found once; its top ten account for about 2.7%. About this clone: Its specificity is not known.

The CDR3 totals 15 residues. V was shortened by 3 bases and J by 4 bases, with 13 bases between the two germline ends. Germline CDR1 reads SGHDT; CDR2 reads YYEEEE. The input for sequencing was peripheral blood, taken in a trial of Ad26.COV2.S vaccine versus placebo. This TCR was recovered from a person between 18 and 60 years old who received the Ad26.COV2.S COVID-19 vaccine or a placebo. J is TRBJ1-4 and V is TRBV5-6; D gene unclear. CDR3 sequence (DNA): TGTGCCAGCAGCTCCCCGGGTTTGGGTAATGAAAAACTGTTTTTT. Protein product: CASSSPGLGNEKLFF.